One sample yielded the 32 T cell receptor beta chains listed below, sequenced in a study of blood T cell repertoires in COVID-19. Here immunoSEQ multiplex PCR was the method, and the copy in TCRdb shows in-frame clones only, minus some. The top ten clones hold 15% to 20% of a sample with a few hundred thousand clones, around 80% of them seen once. What was sequenced was peripheral blood. These receptors were taken from a woman older than 75 with active or convalescent COVID-19.

The chain combines TRBV19 with TRBJ2-1; 13 positions match TRBD2. CDR1 LNHDA and CDR2 SQIVND come from the germline V gene (reference sequence). CDR3 length: 17 amino acids. V shed 7 bases and J 5 bases; nucleotides not matched to a gene: 11. Here the CDR3 DNA reads TGTGCCAGTAACCCATCGGGGACTAGCGGGATAAACAATGAGCAGTTCTTC. This gives the protein CASNPSGTSGINNEQFF.

The chain links TRBV28 to TRBJ2-1; TRBD2 agrees at 8 bases. Germline CDR1 is MDHEN and CDR2 is SYDVKM. With V trimmed by 8 bases and J by 5 bases, 5 bases remained unmatched. This CDR3 has 13 residues. CDR3 region: CASSGGYHNEQFF. The CDR3 DNA is TGTGCCAGCTCGGGGGGGTACCACAATGAGCAGTTCTTC.

This chain uses TRBV6-5 with TRBJ2-1; a possible D gene is TRBD2 (6 bases). CDR3 length: 15 residues. Germline V CDR1 and CDR2: MNHEY, SVGAGI. V was shortened by 5 bases and J by 7 bases, with 18 bases between the two germline ends. Here the CDR3 reads CASSPFHIGGNEQFF. As DNA, the CDR3 is TGTGCCAGCAGTCCTTTTCACATAGGAGGGAATGAGCAGTTCTTC.

V gene TRBV27 combines with J gene TRBJ1-5; TRBD1 might be the D (6 bases). With 5 bases removed from V and 2 bases from J, the gap between germline ends came to 16 bases. Germline V gene data show CDR1 as MNHEY and CDR2 as SMNVEV (reference sequence). The CDR3 is 16 amino acids. For the CDR3, the DNA is TGTGCCAGCAGTACCCTGACAGGCTGGCGCAATCAGCCCCAGCATTTT. Translation gives CASSTLTGWRNQPQHF.

The V and J genes are TRBV6-2 or TRBV6-3 and TRBJ2-3, with 11 bases that match TRBD2. The V gene end was trimmed by 0 bases and the J gene end by 4 bases; junction bases not matched to a gene: 3. This CDR3 spans 16 amino acids. Germline CDR1 reads MNHEY; CDR2 reads SVGEGT. The CDR3 reads CASSYSSGGGPDTQYF. CDR3 in DNA: TGTGCCAGCAGTTACTCTAGCGGGGGGGGTCCAGATACGCAGTATTTT.

V usage is TRBV18 and J usage is TRBJ2-7, with 8 bases that match TRBD1. The CDR3 runs 16 residues. Trimming at V came to 3 bases and at J to 1 base, leaving 8 bases not matched to a gene. Germline loops: CDR1 KGHSH, CDR2 LQKENI. The CDR3 loop is CASSPGRQGISYEQYF. The DNA of the CDR3 is TGTGCCAGCTCACCTGGGCGACAGGGGATATCCTACGAGCAGTACTTC.

The J gene is TRBJ1-4, the V gene TRBV5-4; D not resolved. The CDR3 sequence is 13 residues long. Trimming removed 0 bases at V and 11 bases at J, with 11 bases between. The V gene's germline CDR1 is SGHNT and CDR2 YYREEE (reference sequence). CDR3 DNA sequence: TGTGCCAGCAGCTTGGTTCCAGGAGGGAAACTGTTTTTT. Amino acids: CASSLVPGGKLFF.

This chain connects TRBV6-6 to TRBJ1-1, with D tentatively TRBD1 (6 bases). Deletions cut 0 bases from V and 2 bases from J, with 10 bases between. The CDR3 consists of 15 residues. Germline lookup yields CDR1 MNHNY and CDR2 SVGAGI (reference sequence). The CDR3 reads CASSYSKQGNTEAFF. The CDR3 DNA sequence: TGTGCCAGCAGTTACTCGAAACAGGGAAACACTGAAGCTTTCTTT.

In the case of this clone: Relative to the germline gene, one junction end is altered; a read error may explain this. This chain joins TRBV4-1 and TRBJ1-2; D gene ambiguous. CDR1 and CDR2 from the germline V gene are MGHRA and YSYEKL. CDR3 size: 15 residues. The CDR3 DNA is TGCGCCAGCAGCCAAGATCGGGAGGGCCCCTATGTCTACACCTTC. Amino acid sequence: CASSQDREGPYVYTF.

This clone was found a few times. The chain uses TRBV7-2 and TRBJ2-3; no clear D gene. The germline V and J ends were trimmed by 5 bases and 4 bases, with 13 bases remaining between them. Germline loops: CDR1 SGHTA, CDR2 FQGNSA. The CDR3 is 14 amino acids. CDR3 region: CASSPRRSSDTQYF. DNA for the CDR3: TGTGCCAGCAGCCCCCGTAGAAGCTCAGATACGCAGTATTTT.

This clone was observed a handful of times. The chain is built from TRBV27 and TRBJ1-6, with a tentative D call TRBD1 (6 bases). This CDR3 is 17 amino acids long. Germline assignment: CDR1 MNHEY and CDR2 SMNVEV (reference sequence). V lost 8 bases and J 6 bases, leaving 23 bases between the germline ends. This CDR3 is CASYDLGGSRGNSPLHF. The DNA for the CDR3 is TGTGCCAGCTATGACCTAGGGGGATCCCGGGGTAATTCACCCCTCCACTTT.

The chain employs TRBV24-1 and TRBJ2-1, with TRBD1 identical over 11 bases. The CDR3 length is 15 residues. Germline V CDR1 and CDR2: KGHDR, SFDVKD. Trimming at V came to 6 bases and at J to 4 bases, leaving 4 bases not matched to a gene. As DNA, the CDR3 is TGTGCCACCAGTCCCGGGACAGGGGGGTACAATGAGCAGTTCTTC. Translated: CATSPGTGGYNEQFF.

The chain recombines TRBV6-6 with TRBJ2-3; 13 nucleotides align to TRBD2. V trimming: 5 bases; J trimming: 10 bases; junction bases outside the gene matches: 18. Germline lookup yields CDR1 MNHNY and CDR2 SVGAGI (reference sequence). This CDR3 spans 18 amino acids. CDR3 sequence: CASSLTGGGLAGSIPQYF. The CDR3 DNA reads as TGTGCCAGCAGTCTGACAGGGGGGGGACTAGCGGGGTCCATCCCGCAGTATTTT.

The chain uses TRBV12-5 and TRBJ1-3; no firm D call. Germline V gives CDR1 LGHNT, CDR2 FRNRAP. CDR3 length equals 12 residues. V was cut by 5 bases and J by 4 bases, with 6 bases left in between. This CDR3 reads CASGTEGNTIYF. The CDR3 DNA reads TGTGCTAGTGGTACAGAAGGAAACACCATATATTTT. Combining the CDR3 with reference TRBV12-5 and TRBJ1-3 gives the whole variable domain DARVTQTPRHKVTEMGQEVTMRCQPILGHNTVFWYRQTMMQGLELLAYFRNRAPLDDSGMPKDRFSAEMPDATLATLKIQPSEPRDSAVYFCASGTEGNTIYFGEGSWLTVV.

The chain recombines TRBV18 with TRBJ1-6; D ambiguous. Deletions cut 2 bases from V and 7 bases from J, with 6 bases between. Per germline, CDR1 KGHSH and CDR2 LQKENI. CDR3 length: 13 amino acids. The CDR3 loop reads CASSPVENSPLHF. The CDR3 region has the DNA TGTGCCAGCTCACCAGTCGAGAATTCACCCCTCCACTTT.

The chain combines TRBV7-2 with TRBJ1-1; 9 bases agree with TRBD1. Per the germline V gene, CDR1 is SGHTA and CDR2 is FQGNSA. The CDR3 totals 15 residues. Unmatched junction bases numbered 4, after V lost 5 bases and J lost 0 bases. The CDR3 loop is CASSLGQGMNTEAFF. The CDR3, as DNA: TGTGCCAGCAGCCTGGGACAGGGCATGAACACTGAAGCTTTCTTT.

This chain links TRBV6-2 or TRBV6-3 with TRBJ2-6; the D is unclear. V was clipped by 3 bases and J by 0 bases, with 9 bases between them. The CDR3 loop spans 16 amino acids. The germline V gene encodes CDR1 MNHEY and CDR2 SVGEGT. DNA of the CDR3: TGTGCCAGCAGTTATGCCGGTCCCTCTGGGGCCAACGTCCTGACTTTC. Translated: CASSYAGPSGANVLTF.

Only one count was recorded for this clone. The CDR3 is CASSLVTGGTEAFF. The CDR3 bases are TGTGCCAGCAGCTTAGTGACAGGGGGCACTGAAGCTTTCTTT. The chain uses TRBV7-9 and TRBJ1-1; 9 bases are shared with TRBD1. Germline CDR1 and CDR2: SEHNR and FQNEAQ (reference sequence). Losses at the gene ends were 1 base for V and 4 bases for J; bases not matched to a gene: 1. This CDR3 is 14 amino acids long.

V gene TRBV27 combines with J gene TRBJ1-1; no clear D gene. CDR3 length equals 14 residues. Per germline, CDR1 MNHEY and CDR2 SMNVEV (reference sequence). Trimming pared 3 bases from V and 3 bases from J, leaving 11 bases between. Here the CDR3 DNA reads TGTGCCAGCAGTTTGGTCCTAGGCGACACTGAAGCTTTCTTT. This codes for CASSLVLGDTEAFF.

The gene calls are TRBV5-6 and TRBJ1-2; 7 bases align to TRBD1. Losses at the gene ends were 0 bases for V and 5 bases for J; bases not matched to a gene: 7. Germline CDR1 is SGHDT and CDR2 is YYEEEE. The CDR3 contains 15 residues. The CDR3 region has the DNA TGTGCCAGCAGCTTGGTCGACAGGGCGACGTATGGCTACACCTTC. Its translation is CASSLVDRATYGYTF.

This clone was picked up one time. Other nucleotide sequences from this sample produce the same CDR3. The V call is TRBV9, the J call TRBJ2-5; D ambiguous. The CDR3 is 14 amino acids. Germline values: CDR1 SGDLS, CDR2 YYNGEE. V dropped 0 bases and J dropped 4 bases, with 10 bases sitting between them. In DNA, the CDR3 is TGTGCCAGCAGCGTAGATGTAGCCCCAGAGACCCAGTACTTC. Translated, it gives CASSVDVAPETQYF.

The chain is built from TRBV3-1 (or the pseudogene TRBV3-2) and TRBJ2-7; 15 bases are a match to TRBD2. CDR3 length equals 19 residues. V was pared by 2 bases and J by 0 bases, with 8 bases of the junction left unmatched. CDR1 and CDR2 (germline): LGHDT, YNNKEL (reference sequence). CDR3 in DNA: TGTGCCAGCAGCCAAAGGGGACTAGCGGGGGGCCCCACCTCCTACGAGCAGTACTTC. Translated, it gives CASSQRGLAGGPTSYEQYF.

In the case of this clone: The same CDR3 arises from other DNA sequences in this sample as well. The CDR3, as DNA: TGCAGTGCCGCAGGCGGGGAGACCCAGTACTTC. Translation gives CSAAGGETQYF. This chain links TRBV20-1 with TRBJ2-5; perhaps TRBD2 as D (5 bases). The CDR3 loop spans 11 amino acids. V was cut by 6 bases and J by 5 bases, with 10 bases left in between. CDR1 and CDR2 (germline): DFQATT, SNEGSKA (reference sequence).

The chain couples TRBV7-9 to TRBJ2-3, with 7 bases lining up with TRBD1. CDR1 SEHNR and CDR2 FQNEAQ come from the germline V gene (reference sequence). The CDR3 runs 15 residues. V dropped 10 bases and J dropped 0; count of bases not matched to a gene: 10. For the CDR3, the DNA is TGTGCCACCCCAACCGACAGGGATAGCACAGATACGCAGTATTTT. It encodes CATPTDRDSTDTQYF.

The chain carries TRBV20-1 and TRBJ1-2; D call uncertain. Trimming stripped 7 bases from V and 6 bases from J, with 9 bases between. The CDR3 extends over 10 amino acids. Germline V gene sequence: CDR1 DFQATT, CDR2 SNEGSKA (reference sequence). CDR3 in DNA: TGCAGTGTAACGGAGAATGGCTACACCTTC. Translating it yields CSVTENGYTF.

The V gene is TRBV14, the J gene TRBJ2-7, with TRBD2 matching 10 bases. The CDR3 is made up of 15 amino acids. V dropped 1 base and J dropped 2; count of bases not matched to a gene: 2. The germline gives CDR1 SGHDN, CDR2 FVKESK. In nucleotides, the CDR3 is TGTGCCAGCAGCCAAGTAGCGGGAGGAGCCTACGAGCAGTACTTC. Translating it yields CASSQVAGGAYEQYF.

This clone was counted a single time. Other DNA sequences in the sample encode the same CDR3. This chain joins TRBV28 and TRBJ2-5; D remains unclear. The CDR3 sequence is 12 residues long. Between the trimmed V and J ends, which lost 1 base and 2 bases, there was a span of 2 bases. Germline CDR1 MDHEN, CDR2 SYDVKM. The CDR3 DNA is TGTGCCAGCAGTTTATCACAAGAGACCCAGTACTTC. This gives the protein CASSLSQETQYF. The whole variable domain, remainder taken from reference TRBV28 and TRBJ2-5, is DVKVTQSSRYLVKRTGEKVFLECVQDMDHENMFWYRQDPGLGLRLIYFSYDVKMKEKGDIPEGYSVSREKKERFSLILESASTNQTSMYLCASSLSQETQYFGPGTRLLVL.

The chain combines TRBV28 with TRBJ2-1; 10 nucleotides align to TRBD1. This CDR3 is 17 amino acids long. Per germline, CDR1 MDHEN and CDR2 SYDVKM. V shed 4 bases and J 4 bases; nucleotides not matched to a gene: 10. The CDR3 DNA is TGTGCCAGCAGTTCTGGGACAGGGGCTCCAATGTACAATGAGCAGTTCTTC. The encoded protein is CASSSGTGAPMYNEQFF.

The rearrangement joins TRBV18 to TRBJ2-2, with 7 bases aligning to TRBD1. V was pared by 4 bases and J by 7 bases, with 3 bases of the junction left unmatched. CDR1 and CDR2 (germline): KGHSH, LQKENI. This CDR3 has 13 residues. The CDR3 here is CASSQTGYGELFF. CDR3 DNA sequence: TGTGCCAGCTCACAGACAGGGTACGGGGAGCTGTTTTTT.

This chain's CDR3 is CASSQDPGLRTDTQYF. The CDR3 nucleotides are TGTGCCAGCAGCCAAGATCCCGGACTAAGGACAGATACGCAGTATTTT. This chain uses TRBV14 with TRBJ2-3; perhaps TRBD2 as D (6 bases). Trimming left V 0 bases short and J 3 bases short, with 13 bases between. Germline assignment: CDR1 SGHDN and CDR2 FVKESK. CDR3 length: 16 amino acids.

This chain uses TRBV28 with TRBJ1-1; D gene unclear. The CDR3 sequence is 14 residues long. Germline V CDR1 and CDR2: MDHEN, SYDVKM. The V end lost 0 bases, the J end lost 5 bases, and 10 bases lay between the germline ends. The DNA for the CDR3 is TGTGCCAGCAGTTTATGGTCGGAGATGACTGAAGCTTTCTTT. It encodes CASSLWSEMTEAFF.

The chain links TRBV7-2 to TRBJ1-2, with 7 positions matching TRBD1. The germline V gene encodes CDR1 SGHTA and CDR2 FQGNSA. V shed 3 bases and J 4 bases; nucleotides not matched to a gene: 8. The CDR3 totals 15 residues. DNA for the CDR3: TGTGCCAGCAGCTTGGCGGGACAGATTTTCTATGGCTACACCTTC. Protein: CASSLAGQIFYGYTF.